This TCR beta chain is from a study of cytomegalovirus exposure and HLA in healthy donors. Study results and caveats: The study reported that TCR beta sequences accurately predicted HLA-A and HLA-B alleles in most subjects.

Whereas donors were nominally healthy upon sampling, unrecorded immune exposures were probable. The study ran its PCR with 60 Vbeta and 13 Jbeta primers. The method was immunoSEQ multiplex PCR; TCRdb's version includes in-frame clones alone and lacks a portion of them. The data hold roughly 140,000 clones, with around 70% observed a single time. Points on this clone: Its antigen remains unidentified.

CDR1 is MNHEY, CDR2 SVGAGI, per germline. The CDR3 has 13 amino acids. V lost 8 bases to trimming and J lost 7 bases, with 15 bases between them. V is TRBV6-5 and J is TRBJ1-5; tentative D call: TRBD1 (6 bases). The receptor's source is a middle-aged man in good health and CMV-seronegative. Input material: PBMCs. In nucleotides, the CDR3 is TGTGCCAGCCGAGGACAGATGGCACAGCCCCAGCATTTT. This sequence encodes CASRGQMAQPQHF.